This T cell receptor beta chain emerged from a study of T cell responses to AZD1222 COVID-19 vaccine. Assay: immunoSEQ multiplex PCR; the TCRdb copy retains only in-frame clones and omits some. This table holds about 92,000 clones, roughly 90% found once. The study's findings and limits: Only six individuals given AZD1222 were seropositive at baseline.

V was cut by 2 bases and J by 7 bases, with 24 bases left in between. The CDR3 has 19 amino acids. CDR1 and CDR2 from the germline V gene are LNHDA and SQIVND (reference sequence). Of note for this clone: Its antigen is not known.

This chain links TRBV19 with TRBJ1-6, with TRBD1 as a possible D gene (6 bases). This clonotype originated in an adult in good health. The source was peripheral blood, collected on day 0 of AZD1222 vaccination. The CDR3 nucleotides read TGTGCCAGTAGTATAAGGGGGGGACCCCAAATTGGTCGGAATTCACCCCTCCACTTT. Its translation is CASSIRGGPQIGRNSPLHF. Drawing the rest from reference TRBV19 and TRBJ1-6, the complete variable domain is DGGITQSPKYLFRKEGQNVTLSCEQNLNHDAMYWYRQDPGQGLRLIYYSQIVNDFQKGDIAEGYSVSREKKESFPLTVTSAQKNPTAFYLCASSIRGGPQIGRNSPLHFGNGTRLTVT.